These 6 T cell receptor beta chains originate from one sample sequenced in a study of T cells after yellow fever vaccination. TCRdb called the 5' RACE reads again in MiXCR, with one record for every CDR3 protein. In the table there are 80,000 to 100,000 distinct CDR3 sequences, around 9.8% of which are singletons. Sequenced here: CD8+ T cells not binding an NS4B(214-222) dextramer, sorted from PBMCs, sampled more than 14 days after the first yellow fever vaccination. The receptors shown here come from a man younger than 30 who received the YFV17D yellow fever vaccine.

This chain joins TRBV9 and TRBJ2-1; the match to TRBD2 covers 8 bases. Germline CDR1 and CDR2: SGDLS and YYNGEE. The CDR3 is 13 residues long. V shed 3 bases and J 10 bases; nucleotides not matched to a gene: 6. CDR3 protein: CASSAGGAREQFF. CDR3 coding DNA: TGTGCCAGCAGCGCCGGGGGGGCCAGGGAGCAGTTCTTC.

This clonotype was recorded many times. The gene calls are TRBV12-3 or TRBV12-4 and TRBJ2-2, with TRBD1 identical over 8 bases. This CDR3 has 15 residues. Germline trimming cut 7 bases from V and 4 bases from J; bases unmatched to any gene: 8. The CDR3 reads CASNGQGLTTGELFF. CDR3 sequence (DNA): TGTGCCAGCAATGGACAGGGTTTGACCACCGGGGAGCTGTTTTTT.

The chain couples TRBV7-7 to TRBJ2-2; TRBD2 matches 8 bases. Germline V gene data show CDR1 as SSHAT and CDR2 as FNYEAQ (reference sequence). The CDR3 loop spans 17 amino acids. Trimming removed 5 bases from V and 5 bases from J; junction bases left unmatched: 13. Written as DNA, the CDR3 is TGTGCCAGCAGCCCCTCTTTCAGCGGGGGCGGGACCGGGGAGCTGTTTTTT. Residues: CASSPSFSGGGTGELFF.

The chain has TRBV4-1 and TRBJ1-1; TRBD1 matches at 7 bases. Looked up from germline, CDR1 is MGHRA and CDR2 is YSYEKL. J was trimmed by 3 bases and V by 4 bases; bases with no gene match: 8. The CDR3 is 15 amino acids. CDR3 in amino acids: CASSPKTGPYTEAFF. The CDR3 DNA is TGCGCCAGCAGCCCTAAGACAGGGCCCTACACTGAAGCTTTCTTT.

This clonotype was counted many times. The rearrangement links TRBV4-1 to TRBJ2-5; D remains ambiguous. The germline V gene has CDR1 MGHRA and CDR2 YSYEKL. The ends were cut back, 1 base at V and 3 bases at J, with 3 bases in the middle. The CDR3 is made up of 12 amino acids. This CDR3 reads CASSQVEETQYF. The CDR3 DNA sequence: TGCGCCAGCAGCCAAGTTGAAGAGACCCAGTACTTC.

The chain links TRBV12-3 or TRBV12-4 to TRBJ1-2; 9 bases match TRBD1. The CDR3 loop spans 15 amino acids. V shed 7 bases, J shed 3 bases, and the junction held 9 bases outside the gene matches. This CDR3 reads CASTKRTGVHYGYTF. CDR3 bases: TGTGCCAGCACCAAACGGACAGGGGTGCACTATGGCTACACCTTC.